The 6 T cell receptor beta chains below all came from one sample that was sequenced in a study of blood T cell repertoires in COVID-19. The table came from immunoSEQ multiplex PCR; TCRdb's copy has only in-frame clones and leaves some out. Here the sample spans around 120,000 clones, around 80% being singletons. The specimen was peripheral blood. These receptors all come from a woman aged 80 or older with acute or convalescent COVID-19.

The chain joins TRBV19 to TRBJ1-6, with 9 bases aligning to TRBD1. The CDR3 runs to 15 residues. V shed 5 bases and J 10 bases; nucleotides not matched to a gene: 9. From germline, CDR1 is LNHDA and CDR2 SQIVND (reference sequence). This CDR3 reads CASSPFRTGGSPLHF. The CDR3, as DNA: TGTGCCAGTAGTCCCTTTCGCACAGGGGGCTCACCCCTCCACTTT.

V usage is TRBV4-3 and J usage is TRBJ1-6; D is unclear. CDR1 is LGHNA and CDR2 is YSLEER in the germline V gene. The V and J ends lost 4 bases and 6 bases respectively, with 7 bases between them. The CDR3 is 13 amino acids. The CDR3 DNA is TGCGCCAGCAGCCGAGACGTTAATTCACCCCTCCACTTT. Translated, it gives CASSRDVNSPLHF.

This chain links TRBV4-3 with TRBJ1-2; the D is unclear. CDR3 length: 15 amino acids. Trimming pared 4 bases from V and 0 bases from J, leaving 12 bases between. Germline loops: CDR1 LGHNA, CDR2 YSLEER. The CDR3 sequence: CASSRGDGSNYGYTF. CDR3 nucleotides: TGCGCCAGCAGCCGAGGCGATGGATCTAACTATGGCTACACCTTC.

The gene calls are TRBV15 and TRBJ2-2; TRBD2 agrees at 13 bases. CDR3 length equals 19 residues. The germline gives CDR1 LNHNV, CDR2 YYDKDF (reference sequence). The trim removed 0 bases at V and 1 base at J, leaving 5 bases unmatched. The chain's CDR3 is CATSRDPGLAGRNTGELFF. DNA of the CDR3: TGTGCCACCAGCAGAGATCCGGGACTAGCGGGGAGGAACACCGGGGAGCTGTTTTTT.

This clone was recorded a few times. As DNA, the CDR3 is TGTGCCAGCAGCCTTACAGGGGGCAACTATGGCTACACCTTC. Amino acids: CASSLTGGNYGYTF. This rearrangement joins TRBV7-3 to TRBJ1-2; 9 nucleotides agree with TRBD1. The CDR3 totals 14 residues. From germline, CDR1 is SGHTA and CDR2 FQGTGA. V gave up 5 bases and J gave up 2 bases; unmatched junction bases: 3.

The rearrangement links TRBV9 to TRBJ1-5; TRBD1 is a possible D gene (6 bases). The germline V and J ends were trimmed by 2 bases and 0 bases, with 9 bases remaining between them. Per germline, CDR1 SGDLS and CDR2 YYNGEE. The length of the CDR3 is 15 residues. The CDR3 spells CASSVTDSSNQPQHF. The CDR3 DNA reads as TGTGCCAGCAGCGTGACGGACAGTAGCAATCAGCCCCAGCATTTT.